Listed below are T cell receptor beta chains from one sample, sequenced in a study of graft-versus-host responses after intestinal transplantation. Repertoires were generated with immunoSEQ multiplex PCR, while TCRdb's copy carries only in-frame clones and drops some. The data hold some 19,000 clones, with about 43% observed a single time. Sequences were derived from alloreactive CD8+ T cells from a mixed lymphocyte reaction culture, sampled before intestinal transplant. These receptors all come from a human patient who received an intestinal transplant. The CDR3 runs from the conserved cysteine through the conserved F or W. The order of the fields is CDR3 DNA, CDR3 protein, J gene, V gene, D gene, clone size. The D gene is left open where the match is weak. Part of the rows lack a size; the others show once, few, many or a class for expanded clones.

DNA: TGTGCAGCAGGGGGTTACCTATCCTACAATGAGCAGTTCTTC
CDR3: CAAGGYLSYNEQFF
J: TRBJ2-1
V: TRBV12-5
D: TRBD1
size: .

DNA: TGTGCCAGCAGTTTAACGGACATTTCTGGAAACACCATATATTTT
CDR3: CASSLTDISGNTIYF
J: TRBJ1-3
V: TRBV28
D: .
size: .

DNA: TGTGCCATCAGTGAGTCTTTCGGATCCTCCGTGGGAGGGACTGAAGCTTTCTTT
CDR3: CAISESFGSSVGGTEAFF
J: TRBJ1-1
V: TRBV10-3
D: .
size: .

DNA: TGCGCCAGCAGTGAGTCAGTCTACGAGCAGTTCTTC
CDR3: CASSESVYEQFF
J: TRBJ2-1
V: TRBV10-1
D: .
size: few

DNA: TGTGCCAGCAGTTTATTGGGCACTAACTATGGCTACACCTTC
CDR3: CASSLLGTNYGYTF
J: TRBJ1-2
V: TRBV28
D: .
size: .

DNA: TGTGCCAGCAGCCTAGCGGGAGCGTTGCGGGAGCAGTACTTC
CDR3: CASSLAGALREQYF
J: TRBJ2-7
V: TRBV5-4
D: TRBD2
size: medium-sized

DNA: TGTGCCTGGAGTGAGGATGGCGGGACAGGGATCTACGAGCAGTACTTC
CDR3: CAWSEDGGTGIYEQYF
J: TRBJ2-7
V: TRBV30
D: TRBD1
size: once

DNA: TGTGCTAGCAGCTTAGCGTTCGGGGGTCAAGCGGAGACCCAGTACTTC
CDR3: CASSLAFGGQAETQYF
J: TRBJ2-5
V: TRBV7-7
D: .
size: .

DNA: TGCGCCAGCAGCTTGTTGGGTAGCGGGAAGTCCAATGAGCAGTTCTTC
CDR3: CASSLLGSGKSNEQFF
J: TRBJ2-1
V: TRBV5-1
D: TRBD2
size: .

DNA: TGTGCCAGCTCACTCTCCCAGGGGGTCGATGGCTACACCTTC
CDR3: CASSLSQGVDGYTF
J: TRBJ1-2
V: TRBV18
D: TRBD1
size: .

DNA: TGTGCCAGCAGCTGGACTAGGGACAGGGCCTACGAGCAGTACTTC
CDR3: CASSWTRDRAYEQYF
J: TRBJ2-7
V: TRBV7-9
D: TRBD1
size: .